Presented here are 11 T cell receptor beta chains from one specimen sequenced in a study of glioma-infiltrating T cells after dendritic cell vaccination. Sequenced by immunoSEQ multiplex PCR; TCRdb stores in-frame clones only, minus some. Of more than 30,000 clones listed, roughly 90% are singletons. Sequencing was performed on blood, taken before dendritic cell vaccination. The receptors shown here come from a human donor with glioblastoma.

This chain joins TRBV4-1 and TRBJ2-5; 7 positions match TRBD1. This CDR3 spans 17 amino acids. The V and J ends lost 1 base and 2 bases, in that order; junction bases with no gene match: 10. Germline CDR1 is MGHRA and CDR2 is YSYEKL. The CDR3 here is CASSQAYRDRSQETQYF. The CDR3 DNA sequence: TGCGCCAGCAGCCAAGCTTACCGGGACAGAAGTCAAGAGACCCAGTACTTC.

The chain links TRBV5-6 to TRBJ2-3; 12 bases line up with TRBD2. V shed 6 bases, J shed 7 bases, and the junction held 9 bases outside the gene matches. CDR1 and CDR2 (germline): SGHDT, YYEEEE. The CDR3 loop spans 15 amino acids. CDR3 coding DNA: TGTGCCAGCACCCCTGGAGGACTAGCGGGGTATACGCAGTATTTT. It translates to CASTPGGLAGYTQYF.

The rearrangement uses TRBV5-4 and TRBJ1-6; D may be TRBD1 (5 bases). This CDR3 has 15 residues. V lost 4 bases and J lost 8, with 16 bases in between. Germline V lookup: CDR1 SGHNT, CDR2 YYREEE (reference sequence). CDR3: CASSQGWRGDSPLHF. The CDR3, as DNA: TGTGCCAGCAGCCAAGGCTGGCGGGGGGATTCACCCCTCCACTTT.

The V and J genes are TRBV5-6 and TRBJ1-1; D gene uncertain. The ends were cut back, 0 bases at V and 2 bases at J, with 5 bases in the middle. This CDR3 region has 13 residues. Germline CDR1 is SGHDT and CDR2 is YYEEEE. The chain's CDR3 is CASSLALNTEAFF. The CDR3 DNA reads as TGTGCCAGCAGCTTGGCCCTTAACACTGAAGCTTTCTTT.

V is TRBV5-4 and J is TRBJ2-5; 15 bases fit TRBD2. The CDR3 has 17 residues. CDR1 is SGHNT and CDR2 is YYREEE in the germline V gene (reference sequence). V lost 2 bases and J lost 5; bases outside the gene matches: 7. The CDR3 nucleotides are TGTGCCAGCAGCTTCTGGACTAGCGGGGGGGCTCGGGAGACCCAGTACTTC. Protein sequence: CASSFWTSGGARETQYF.

The genes are TRBV14 and TRBJ2-1; tentatively, D is TRBD1 (5 bases). Germline V gene sequence: CDR1 SGHDN, CDR2 FVKESK. The CDR3 spans 16 residues. Trimming pared 2 bases from V and 0 bases from J, leaving 11 bases between. CDR3 DNA sequence: TGTGCCAGCAGCCAACCAGGACACGTCTCCTACAATGAGCAGTTCTTC. Translated, it gives CASSQPGHVSYNEQFF.

The chain carries TRBV5-8 and TRBJ2-2, with 9 bases fitting TRBD1. Trimming took 2 bases from V and 6 from J; bases not matched to a gene: 17. Germline CDR1 is SGHTS and CDR2 is YDEGEE. The CDR3 is made up of 19 amino acids. CDR3 nucleotide sequence: TGTGCCAGCAGCTTCCCCGACACCGACAGGGGGTTTTACGCCGGGGAGCTGTTTTTT. Translating it yields CASSFPDTDRGFYAGELFF.

The chain has TRBV12-5 and TRBJ2-7; 7 nucleotides line up with TRBD1. Germline CDR1 is LGHNT and CDR2 is FRNRAP. V shed 0 bases, J shed 5 bases, and the junction held 7 bases outside the gene matches. The CDR3 consists of 15 residues. The CDR3 loop is CASGLVQNRGNEQYF. The CDR3 coding sequence is TGTGCTAGTGGTTTGGTACAAAACAGGGGAAACGAGCAGTACTTC. The whole variable domain, filled in from reference TRBV12-5 and TRBJ2-7, reads DARVTQTPRHKVTEMGQEVTMRCQPILGHNTVFWYRQTMMQGLELLAYFRNRAPLDDSGMPKDRFSAEMPDATLATLKIQPSEPRDSAVYFCASGLVQNRGNEQYFGPGTRLTVT.

About this clone itself: At one boundary the junction diverges from the germline segment, which might be a read error. The identical CDR3 is also encoded by other nucleotide sequences in the sample. The chain joins TRBV2 to TRBJ1-6, with D possibly being TRBD1 (6 bases). The CDR3 has 14 residues. Germline CDR1 is SNHLY and CDR2 is FYNNEI. The CDR3 reads CASTPGQSNSPLHF. CDR3 nucleotides: TGTGCCAGCACCCCCGGACAGTCAAATTCCCCCCTCCACTTT.

V usage is TRBV2 and J usage is TRBJ2-5; 13 bases are a match to TRBD2. CDR3 size: 16 residues. V shed 7 bases, J shed 4 bases, and the junction held 9 bases outside the gene matches. CDR1 is SNHLY, CDR2 FYNNEI, per germline. In DNA form, the CDR3 reads TGTGCCAGCACCGGGCGGACTAGCGGGGGCGGAGAGACCCAGTACTTC. This codes for CASTGRTSGGGETQYF.

J is TRBJ1-4 and V is TRBV5-6; possibly TRBD1 for D (5 bases). The CDR3 is 19 residues long. CDR1 is SGHDT and CDR2 is YYEEEE in the germline V gene. With 0 bases removed from V and 8 bases from J, the gap between germline ends came to 26 bases. The CDR3 here is CASSLGGRAGADGLEKLFF. CDR3 bases: TGTGCCAGCAGCTTGGGGGGCAGGGCGGGAGCGGACGGATTGGAAAAACTGTTTTTT.